The rows below give T cell receptor beta chains drawn from one sample of a study of CD8+ T cells in alopecia areata. Sequencing was performed with immunoSEQ multiplex PCR; in TCRdb, only in-frame clones are kept and a portion is missing. The sample yields about 42,000 clones, about 71% seen once. Sequencing used CD8+ T cells sorted from blood, obtained at week 4, from a patient treated with tofacitinib. The receptors originated from a human donor with alopecia areata. Both conserved end residues are part of each CDR3. The D gene is left open where the match is weak. Part of the rows lack a size; the others show once, few, many or a class for expanded clones.

D	V	size	J	DNA	CDR3
NA	TRBV10-2	NA	TRBJ1-2	TGCGCCAGCAGTGAGTCAAAGGGGGTGAACTATGGCTACACCTTC	CASSESKGVNYGYTF
NA	TRBV30	NA	TRBJ1-1	TGTGCCTGGAGCGAGAAACGCTGGACAGCTAATGAAGCTTTCTTT	CAWSEKRWTANEAFF
NA	TRBV4-3	NA	TRBJ2-3	TGCGCCAGCAGCCAAACCCGGATGGACAGAAGCACAGATACGCAGTATTTT	CASSQTRMDRSTDTQYF
TRBD2	TRBV7-8	NA	TRBJ2-5	TGTGCCAGCAGCTTGGGACTAGCGGGGGGTAGGCAAGAGACCCAGTACTTC	CASSLGLAGGRQETQYF
NA	TRBV7-2	NA	TRBJ1-5	TGTGCCAGCAGCCCGGTTTCTGGGCAGCCCCAGCATTTT	CASSPVSGQPQHF
NA	TRBV29-1	NA	TRBJ2-7	TGCAGCGTTGAAGCTCCCAGCTACGAGCAGTACTTC	CSVEAPSYEQYF
NA	TRBV19	NA	TRBJ2-5	TGTGCCAGTAGTATGGACTACCGAGGAGAGACCCAGTACTTC	CASSMDYRGETQYF
TRBD2	TRBV29-1	NA	TRBJ2-7	TGCAGCGTTGATTGGAGGACTAGCGGCGGTTACGAGCAGTACTTC	CSVDWRTSGGYEQYF
NA	TRBV30	few	TRBJ2-1	TGTGCCTGGAGCCAGGCCAGGGTTGGGCAGTTCTTC	CAWSQARVGQFF
TRBD1	TRBV5-4	NA	TRBJ2-2	TGTGCCAGCAGCTTCGGACAGGGGGGAGGCGGGGAGCTGTTTTTT	CASSFGQGGGGELFF
TRBD1	TRBV7-9	NA	TRBJ1-1	TGTGCCAGCGGCAGACAGGGAAACACTGAAGCTTTCTTT	CASGRQGNTEAFF
NA	TRBV28	few	TRBJ1-1	TGTGCCAGCAGTAGACAGCCCGAAGCTTTCTTT	CASSRQPEAFF
NA	TRBV4-3	NA	TRBJ2-2	TGCGCCAGCAGCCAAGACAGGGGAGGCACCGGGGAGCTGTTTTTT	CASSQDRGGTGELFF
NA	TRBV4-3	medium-sized	TRBJ2-1	TGCGCCAGCAGCCAGTCACTCCTCAATGAGCAGTTCTTC	CASSQSLLNEQFF
NA	TRBV27	NA	TRBJ2-5	TGTGCCAGCAGTTTTGTGCCGTACCAAGAGACCCAGTACTTC	CASSFVPYQETQYF
NA	TRBV29-1	few	TRBJ2-7	TGCAGCGTTGCTGGGGGGGACAGAGCCTACGAGCAGTACTTC	CSVAGGDRAYEQYF
NA	TRBV7-6	NA	TRBJ2-3	TGTGCCAGCAGCAAAACCTACCCTAGCACAGATACGCAGTATTTT	CASSKTYPSTDTQYF
TRBD2	TRBV29-1	NA	TRBJ2-1	TGCAGCGTTGAAGAAGGAGTAGCGGGGGGGAATGAGCAGTTCTTC	CSVEEGVAGGNEQFF
NA	TRBV7-9	NA	TRBJ2-3	TGTGCCAGCAGTACCGGGGGCACAGATACGCAGTATTTT	CASSTGGTDTQYF
TRBD1	TRBV14	few	TRBJ2-7	TGTGCCAGCAGATCGGGACAGGGACGCGAGCAGTACTTC	CASRSGQGREQYF
NA	TRBV27	NA	TRBJ2-3	TGTGCCAGCAGTCCCGCCGTCAGGGAGACCGATACGCAGTATTTT	CASSPAVRETDTQYF
NA	TRBV27	few	TRBJ1-1	TGTGCCAGCTCCAATGGCGGCCTTGAAGCTTTCTTT	CASSNGGLEAFF
TRBD1	TRBV4-3	NA	TRBJ2-2	TGCGCCAGCAGCCCGACGGACAGGGGGACGAACACCGGGGAGCTGTTTTTT	CASSPTDRGTNTGELFF
NA	TRBV5-6	NA	TRBJ1-1	TGTGCCAGCAGCCCGGGACCGGACACTGAAGCTTTCTTT	CASSPGPDTEAFF
TRBD1	TRBV27	few	TRBJ2-7	TGTGCCAGCAGTTGGGGACAGGCAGGCTACGAGCAGTACTTC	CASSWGQAGYEQYF
NA	TRBV7-2	once	TRBJ2-6	TGTGCCAGCAGCTTACGGCGGTCCGGGGCCAACGTCCTGACTTTC	CASSLRRSGANVLTF
TRBD2	TRBV5-1	few	TRBJ2-7	TGCGCCAGCAGCTTAGCGGGGAGCTCCTACGAGCAGTACTTC	CASSLAGSSYEQYF
TRBD1	TRBV27	NA	TRBJ1-1	TGTGCCAGCAGTCCCGGGACAGCCGAAGCTTTCTTT	CASSPGTAEAFF
TRBD1	TRBV29-1	NA	TRBJ1-2	TGCAGCGTTGTGCCTCAGGGGGAATGGTATGGCTACACCTTC	CSVVPQGEWYGYTF
NA	TRBV29-1	few	TRBJ2-2	TGCAGCGTTGTTGCCGGGGAGCTGTTTTTT	CSVVAGELFF
TRBD1	TRBV27	NA	TRBJ1-2	TGTGCCAGCAGTTTGGGGGGACAGGGCTATGGCTACACCTTC	CASSLGGQGYGYTF
NA	TRBV29-1	NA	TRBJ2-2	TGCAGCGTCCTGGACGGTGCGAACACCGGGGAGCTGCTTTTT	CSVLDGANTGELLF
NA	TRBV7-9	NA	TRBJ2-7	TGTGCCAGCAGCTTAGTGAGGACAGTTAACGAGCAGTACTTC	CASSLVRTVNEQYF
NA	TRBV30	NA	TRBJ2-7	TGTGCCTGGAGTGTTCAGGGGAACTACGAGCAGTACTTC	CAWSVQGNYEQYF
NA	TRBV30	NA	TRBJ1-2	TGTGCCTGGAGTGTATTTGCGACGATTAACTATGGCTACACCTTC	CAWSVFATINYGYTF
NA	TRBV4-3	NA	TRBJ2-7	TGCGCCAGCAGCGAAGGACGGACGAACTACGAGCAGTACTTC	CASSEGRTNYEQYF
TRBD1	TRBV15	NA	TRBJ2-7	TGTGCCACCAGCAGAGAACAGGGGAACTACGAGCAGTACTTC	CATSREQGNYEQYF
NA	TRBV29-1	NA	TRBJ1-2	TGCAGCGTTGAGGGCAGGAGCAACTATGGCTACACCTTC	CSVEGRSNYGYTF
NA	TRBV29-1	NA	TRBJ1-1	TGCAGCGTTGCCTTGGGCACTGAAGCTTTCTTT	CSVALGTEAFF
NA	TRBV30	NA	TRBJ2-5	TGTGCCTGGAGTGTACTGGCAGGGTTGGGCCAAGAGACCCAGTACTTC	CAWSVLAGLGQETQYF
NA	TRBV29-1	NA	TRBJ1-5	TGCAGCGTTGGAGGGGGGGACCGGCCCCAGCATTTT	CSVGGGDRPQHF
NA	TRBV7-6	NA	TRBJ1-1	TGTGCCAGCAGCTTAGCAGGTCCGAACACTGAAGCTTTCTTT	CASSLAGPNTEAFF
NA	TRBV7-2	NA	TRBJ2-1	TGTGCCAGCAGCCCGCAAGATGGGGAATACAATGAGCAGTTCTTC	CASSPQDGEYNEQFF
NA	TRBV29-1	NA	TRBJ2-7	TGCAGCGTTGAAGACGATTACGAGCAGTACTTC	CSVEDDYEQYF
NA	TRBV4-3	NA	TRBJ2-2	TGCGCCAGCAGCCAAGCCGGGGAGCTGTTTTTT	CASSQAGELFF
TRBD1	TRBV7-9	NA	TRBJ1-4	TGTGCCAGCAGCGCGGACAGGGGGCGACTGTTTTTT	CASSADRGRLFF
TRBD2	TRBV10-3	few	TRBJ2-3	TGTGCCATCAGTGAGTCGTTAGCGGGGTCAGATACGCAGTATTTT	CAISESLAGSDTQYF
NA	TRBV27	NA	TRBJ1-5	TGTGCCAGCAGAGGACCGGGACCTAATCAGCCCCAGCATTTT	CASRGPGPNQPQHF
TRBD2	TRBV5-1	NA	TRBJ2-3	TGCGCCAGCAGCCAGAGACTAGCGCAAAGGACAGATACGCAGTATTTT	CASSQRLAQRTDTQYF
NA	TRBV6-5	NA	TRBJ1-2	TGTGCCAGCAGTTACTCTCCGGGATCCTCGTATGGCTACACCTTC	CASSYSPGSSYGYTF
TRBD1	TRBV30	NA	TRBJ2-7	TGTGCCTGGAGTGTACCGACGGACAGGGCCCGCGAGCAGTACTTC	CAWSVPTDRAREQYF
NA	TRBV9	NA	TRBJ1-1	TGTGCCAGCAGCGTGGACAGTCTCACTGAAGCTTTCTTT	CASSVDSLTEAFF
TRBD1	TRBV29-1	few	TRBJ2-1	TGCAGCGTTGAAGTCCCGGGACAGGGAAGCAATGAGCAGTTCTTC	CSVEVPGQGSNEQFF